The present TCR beta chain was sequenced within a study of blood T cells in healthy people across ages. Study-wide results and limits: Observed TCR beta diversity showed a strong correlation with the percentage of naive T cells as measured by flow cytometry.

Germline CDR1 SEHNR, CDR2 FQNEAQ (reference sequence). CDR3 length: 15 residues. The germline V and J ends were trimmed by 5 bases and 1 base, with 12 bases remaining between them. To note about this clonotype: Its antigen is as yet unknown.

Alongside a J-beta primer mix, a sample-barcoded 5' primer served in a second PCR lasting 7 to 11 cycles. From the 5' RACE reads, TCRdb called clonotypes with MiXCR, one entry per CDR3 protein. The table records 700,000 to 950,000 distinct CDR3 sequences, 58% of them present only once. Healthy Caucasian individuals from Russia aged 6 to 90 served as donors. This clonotype originated in a man aged 25-45 years in good health. The sequenced material came from blood. The chain recombines TRBV7-9 with TRBJ1-5, with D uncertain. The CDR3 protein is CASSPPTGSNQPQHF. The CDR3 DNA is TGTGCCAGCAGCCCCCCGACCGGCAGCAATCAGCCCCAGCATTTT.